The 25 T cell receptor beta chains below come from one sample, sequenced in a study of cytomegalovirus exposure and HLA in healthy donors. The PCR used 60 Vbeta and 13 Jbeta primers. TCRdb keeps only in-frame clones here, not all; method: immunoSEQ multiplex PCR. This sample has 150,000 to 200,000 clones; roughly 80% occur once, and the top ten carry 8.5%. Sample: PBMCs. The origin of the receptors is a male donor in good health and CMV-seropositive.

The rearrangement uses TRBV7-8 and TRBJ2-3; 8 nucleotides agree with TRBD1. CDR1 is SGHVS and CDR2 is FQNEAQ in the germline V gene. V shed 5 bases and J 0 bases; nucleotides not matched to a gene: 16. CDR3 length: 19 residues. For the CDR3, the DNA is TGTGCCAGCAGCGCAAACAGGGGGTTGGAGGGGTTTAGCACAGATACGCAGTATTTT. It codes for CASSANRGLEGFSTDTQYF.

The rearrangement links TRBV5-1 to TRBJ2-2; TRBD2 agrees at 7 bases. This CDR3 is built from 13 residues. Germline CDR1 reads SGHRS; CDR2 reads YFSETQ. Trimming removed 8 bases from V and 3 bases from J; junction bases left unmatched: 4. The CDR3, as DNA: TGCGCCAGTCGGGGAGGGCACACCGGGGAGCTGTTTTTT. Its protein is CASRGGHTGELFF.

The rearrangement links TRBV5-6 to TRBJ2-2; the D gene is possibly TRBD2 (5 bases). CDR1 and CDR2 from the germline V gene are SGHDT and YYEEEE. The CDR3 consists of 15 residues. V was clipped by 3 bases and J by 0 bases, with 9 bases between them. The CDR3 DNA reads TGTGCCAGCAGCTCACGGGGATCGAACACCGGGGAGCTGTTTTTT. Encoded protein: CASSSRGSNTGELFF.

The chain joins TRBV7-2 to TRBJ1-2, with 11 bases aligning to TRBD1. CDR3 length: 15 amino acids. The V segment lost 2 bases and the J segment 8 bases; nucleotides outside the gene matches: 7. Germline lookup yields CDR1 SGHTA and CDR2 FQGNSA. This CDR3 reads CASSLLRGQGDGYTF. CDR3 sequence (DNA): TGTGCCAGCAGCTTACTTCGGGGACAGGGGGACGGCTACACCTTC.

The CDR3 DNA follows: TGCGCCAGCAGCTCGTATTCACTGGCGGGTATGAACACTGAAGCTTTCTTT. Its protein product is CASSSYSLAGMNTEAFF. V is TRBV5-1 and J is TRBJ1-1, with D uncertain. Germline assignment: CDR1 SGHRS and CDR2 YFSETQ. Trimming took off 3 bases at V and 0 bases at J, with 18 bases between the two ends. The CDR3 runs to 17 residues.

The chain has TRBV7-2 and TRBJ2-1; a weak D match, TRBD1 (7 bases). The CDR3 extends over 15 amino acids. Germline CDR1 reads SGHTA; CDR2 reads FQGNSA. The V and J ends lost 1 base and 4 bases respectively, with 11 bases between them. This chain's CDR3 is CASSLGQGGYNEQFF. CDR3 nucleotide sequence: TGTGCCAGCAGCTTAGGGCAGGGGGGATACAATGAGCAGTTCTTC.

This chain links TRBV19 with TRBJ2-3; D is perhaps TRBD2 (6 bases). The CDR3 is 16 amino acids. Trimming removed 5 bases at V and 1 base at J, with 16 bases between. Germline-derived CDR1 and CDR2 are LNHDA and SQIVND (reference sequence). The CDR3 reads CASSRSQRARTDTQYF. Here the CDR3 DNA reads TGTGCCAGTAGTCGAAGTCAGCGGGCCCGCACAGATACGCAGTATTTT. The variable domain in full, completed from reference TRBV19 and TRBJ2-3, reads DGGITQSPKYLFRKEGQNVTLSCEQNLNHDAMYWYRQDPGQGLRLIYYSQIVNDFQKGDIAEGYSVSREKKESFPLTVTSAQKNPTAFYLCASSRSQRARTDTQYFGPGTRLTVL.

This clone came up a few times. This chain uses TRBV7-2 with TRBJ2-5; 9 bases line up with TRBD2. This CDR3 region has 15 residues. Germline assignment: CDR1 SGHTA and CDR2 FQGNSA. The V segment lost 5 bases and the J segment 5 bases; nucleotides outside the gene matches: 9. The CDR3 protein is CASSQAAGGRETQYF. The CDR3 coding sequence is TGTGCCAGCAGCCAGGCCGCGGGGGGGCGGGAGACCCAGTACTTC. Filled out from reference TRBV7-2 and TRBJ2-5, the complete variable domain reads GAGVSQSPSNKVTEKGKDVELRCDPISGHTALYWYRQSLGQGLEFLIYFQGNSAPDKSGLPSDRFSAERTGGSVSTLTIQRTQQEDSAVYLCASSQAAGGRETQYFGPGTRLLVL.

The chain has TRBV27 and TRBJ2-1, with D perhaps matching TRBD1 (6 bases). The CDR3 is made up of 17 amino acids. V was trimmed by 3 bases and J by 0 bases, leaving 15 bases between them. Germline V gene data show CDR1 as MNHEY and CDR2 as SMNVEV (reference sequence). The CDR3 DNA follows: TGTGCCAGCAGTTTTAGCAGTTGGACAGACTCCTACAATGAGCAGTTCTTC. It codes for CASSFSSWTDSYNEQFF.

This clone was detected only a few times. This chain links TRBV19 with TRBJ2-3, with D perhaps TRBD2 (5 bases). Germline CDR1 and CDR2: LNHDA and SQIVND (reference sequence). CDR3 length: 16 residues. The ends were cut back, 0 bases at V and 4 bases at J, with 14 bases in the middle. The chain's CDR3 is CASSIDNGAVADTQYF. In DNA form, the CDR3 reads TGTGCCAGTAGTATAGATAACGGAGCGGTCGCAGATACGCAGTATTTT. Full variable domain (rest looked up from reference TRBV19 and TRBJ2-3): DGGITQSPKYLFRKEGQNVTLSCEQNLNHDAMYWYRQDPGQGLRLIYYSQIVNDFQKGDIAEGYSVSREKKESFPLTVTSAQKNPTAFYLCASSIDNGAVADTQYFGPGTRLTVL.

The V gene is TRBV6-4, the J gene TRBJ2-7; D not certain. Germline CDR1 is MRHNA and CDR2 is SNTAGT. Trimming removed 2 bases from V and 3 bases from J, with 17 bases in between. The CDR3 has 16 residues. As DNA, the CDR3 is TGTGCCAGCAGTGACACGGCACAGATCAGGCTCTACGAGCAGTACTTC. Amino acid sequence: CASSDTAQIRLYEQYF.

The J gene is TRBJ2-6, the V gene TRBV11-2; TRBD1 might be the D (6 bases). CDR1 is SGHAT, CDR2 FQNNGV, per germline. The V end was cut by 6 bases, the J end by 2 bases, with 11 bases between. The CDR3 spans 15 residues. CDR3 loop: CASRLTGAGANVLTF. The CDR3 coding sequence is TGTGCCAGCAGACTGACAGGTGCTGGGGCCAACGTCCTGACTTTC.

CDR3 in DNA: TGTGCCAGCTCACCTGCCGACGCGGTAGAGACCCAGTACTTC. The encoded protein is CASSPADAVETQYF. The genes are TRBV18 and TRBJ2-5; D uncertain. With 3 bases removed from V and 4 bases from J, the gap between germline ends came to 12 bases. Germline loops: CDR1 KGHSH, CDR2 LQKENI. This CDR3 has 14 residues.

The chain joins TRBV23-1 to TRBJ1-5, with a possible D match to TRBD1 (6 bases). TRBV23-1 is labeled an ORF, and its function is uncertain. The CDR3 contains 17 residues. Between the trimmed V and J ends, which lost 5 bases and 1 base, there was a span of 18 bases. CDR3 bases: TGCGCCAGCAGTGGATCGCCAGGGGTCAGCAGCAATCAGCCCCAGCATTTT. Translating it yields CASSGSPGVSSNQPQHF.

The CDR3 protein is CASSLPNRGGEQYF. CDR3 in DNA: TGTGCCAGCAGCTTACCAAACAGGGGAGGCGAGCAGTACTTC. The chain has TRBV7-2 and TRBJ2-7, with TRBD1 as a possible D gene (7 bases). Germline V gene lookup returns CDR1 SGHTA and CDR2 FQGNSA. V shed 2 bases and J shed 6 bases, with 14 bases lying between them. The CDR3 has 14 residues.

V gene TRBV9 combines with J gene TRBJ2-3; 9 nucleotides match TRBD2. V dropped 1 base and J dropped 2; count of bases not matched to a gene: 8. Germline V gives CDR1 SGDLS, CDR2 YYNGEE. The CDR3 runs to 17 residues. The CDR3 spells CASSVRATSGDTDTQYF. Here the CDR3 DNA reads TGTGCCAGCAGCGTAAGGGCGACTAGCGGAGACACAGATACGCAGTATTTT.

The V and J genes are TRBV5-1 and TRBJ2-3; 9 bases map to TRBD1. The CDR3 length is 16 residues. V dropped 5 bases and J dropped 7; count of bases not matched to a gene: 14. In germline, CDR1 is SGHRS, CDR2 YFSETQ. The CDR3 is CASSLRGDRGAHTQYF. The CDR3 DNA reads TGCGCCAGCAGTCTTAGGGGAGACAGGGGGGCCCATACGCAGTATTTT.

This clone was found once. This rearrangement joins TRBV10-3 to TRBJ1-1; TRBD1 aligns across 11 bases. The germline V gene has CDR1 ENHRY and CDR2 SYGVKD. The CDR3 is made up of 14 amino acids. The trim removed 6 bases at V and 3 bases at J, leaving 3 bases unmatched. The CDR3 reads CAIRDRGPYTEAFF. For the CDR3, the DNA is TGTGCCATCAGGGACAGGGGGCCCTACACTGAAGCTTTCTTT.

This clone was detected a few times. The rearrangement links TRBV30 to TRBJ1-1; D is ambiguous. Looked up from germline, CDR1 is GTSNPN and CDR2 is SVGIG (reference sequence). CDR3 length: 13 residues. V lost 4 bases to trimming and J lost 0 bases, with 9 bases between them. The DNA of the CDR3 is TGTGCCTGGATTGAGCAAATGAACACTGAAGCTTTCTTT. It yields the protein CAWIEQMNTEAFF.

Details on this clone: An end of the junction does not agree with germline; a read error may underlie this. This chain uses TRBV18 with TRBJ2-7; D is undetermined. The germline V gene encodes CDR1 KGHSH and CDR2 LQKENI. The CDR3 extends over 14 amino acids. The DNA of the CDR3 is TGTTCCAGCTCACCACCCAACACAGACTACGAGCAGTACTTC. Its protein product is CSSSPPNTDYEQYF.

This clone has just one count. Other DNA sequences in the sample encode the same CDR3. The chain links TRBV9 to TRBJ2-7; a weak D match, TRBD1 (5 bases). This CDR3 spans 12 amino acids. V lost 3 bases to trimming and J lost 3 bases, with 7 bases between them. CDR1 and CDR2 (germline): SGDLS, YYNGEE. CDR3 in DNA: TGTGCCAGCAGCGGTGACAGCTACGAGCAGTACTTC. Translation: CASSGDSYEQYF.

This clone has a handful of counts. The CDR3 nucleotides are TGCGCCAGCAGCTTAGGGACTAGCGCGGGCCACTCCTACAATGAGCAGTTCTTC. This translates into CASSLGTSAGHSYNEQFF. The V call is TRBV5-1, the J call TRBJ2-1; 10 bases match TRBD2. The CDR3 is 18 residues long. Trimming at V came to 2 bases and at J to 0 bases, leaving 8 bases not matched to a gene. Germline lookup yields CDR1 SGHRS and CDR2 YFSETQ.

The sample holds one count of this clone. The chain combines TRBV5-1 with TRBJ1-4, with 7 bases aligning to TRBD1. The CDR3 sequence is 15 residues long. The V gene end was trimmed by 3 bases and the J gene end by 3 bases; junction bases not matched to a gene: 5. The germline V gene encodes CDR1 SGHRS and CDR2 YFSETQ. The CDR3 reads CASSWWGQPNEKLFF. The CDR3 DNA reads TGCGCCAGCAGCTGGTGGGGACAGCCTAATGAAAAACTGTTTTTT.

CDR3 sequence: CASTLDLGYQPQHF. The DNA for the CDR3 is TGTGCCAGCACACTCGACCTCGGGTATCAGCCCCAGCATTTT. The V and J genes are TRBV11-2 and TRBJ1-5; D ambiguous. This CDR3 contains 14 residues. Per germline, CDR1 SGHAT and CDR2 FQNNGV. V shed 7 bases and J shed 5 bases, with 15 bases lying between them.

The rearrangement uses TRBV5-1 and TRBJ1-3; possible D gene TRBD1, 5 bases. Germline assignment: CDR1 SGHRS and CDR2 YFSETQ. CDR3 length: 15 residues. Trimming removed 3 bases from V and 2 bases from J, with 12 bases in between. The CDR3 DNA sequence: TGCGCCAGCAGCTCCCCGGGACTCCCTGGAAACACCATATATTTT. This encodes CASSSPGLPGNTIYF. The entire variable domain, with the rest obtained from reference TRBV5-1 and TRBJ1-3, is as follows: KAGVTQTPRYLIKTRGQQVTLSCSPISGHRSVSWYQQTPGQGLQFLFEYFSETQRNKGNFPGRFSGRQFSNSRSEMNVSTLELGDSALYLCASSSPGLPGNTIYFGEGSWLTVV.